Below, one TCR beta chain is given with its context. Antigen: not known. Germline V lookup: CDR1 SNHLY, CDR2 FYNNEI. Deletions cut 5 bases from V and 2 bases from J, with 7 bases between. CDR3 size: 13 residues. The sample comes from a study of early T cells in non-severe SARS-CoV-2 infection. Broader study findings: There was a bias toward anti-spike CD8 responses in VDJdb matching, which missed private and CD4 specificities.

TCRdb reprocessed the 5' RACE reads via MiXCR and lists one record per CDR3 protein. The data contain some 62,000 distinct CDR3 sequences, about 9.9% of them singletons. The sample comprised whole blood. The rearrangement joins TRBV2 to TRBJ2-1; the D gene is possibly TRBD1 (5 bases). The sequence came from an adult who was a healthcare worker with PCR-confirmed SARS-CoV-2 infection or an uninfected control (not recorded which). CDR3 in amino acids: CASSPDTYNEQFF. For the CDR3, the DNA is TGTGCCAGCAGTCCGGACACCTACAATGAGCAGTTCTTC.